This is a list of T cell receptor beta chains from one sample in a study of cytomegalovirus exposure and HLA in healthy donors. Assay used: immunoSEQ multiplex PCR; TCRdb lists only in-frame clones, some missing. Of about 160,000 clones listed, around 80% were seen once; the top ten hold 1%. The sample taken for sequencing was PBMCs. Receptors were obtained from a woman in her fifties or sixties in good health and CMV-seropositive. Both conserved end residues are part of each CDR3. A D gene is named only where the DNA matches it firmly. Some rows have no size entry. The others give once, few or many, or a class for an expanded clone.

CDR3 DNA: TGTGCCAGCTCTATGGGTAGCGGGAGCACAGATACGCAGTATTTT; CDR3 protein: CASSMGSGSTDTQYF; D gene: TRBD2; V gene: TRBV11-3; clone size: -; J gene: TRBJ2-3
CDR3 DNA: TGTGCCAGCAGGGGGGGAGTGGGTGCCGGGGAGCTGTTTTTT; CDR3 protein: CASRGGVGAGELFF; D gene: -; V gene: TRBV28; clone size: once; J gene: TRBJ2-2
CDR3 DNA: TGTGCCAGCACCGAGCTGACAGGGGGTCGGAACACCGGGGAGCTGTTTTTT; CDR3 protein: CASTELTGGRNTGELFF; D gene: TRBD1; V gene: TRBV7-9; clone size: few; J gene: TRBJ2-2
CDR3 DNA: TGTGCCAGCAGCTTAGCTGGCAATCAGCCCCAGCATTTT; CDR3 protein: CASSLAGNQPQHF; D gene: -; V gene: TRBV11-2; clone size: -; J gene: TRBJ1-5
CDR3 DNA: TGCGCCAGCAGCTTCGGGGAAACTAATGAAAAACTGTTTTTT; CDR3 protein: CASSFGETNEKLFF; D gene: -; V gene: TRBV5-1; clone size: -; J gene: TRBJ1-4
CDR3 DNA: TGTGCCAGCAGCCAAGGCTCGGCTAGCGGGCACAATGAGCAGTTCTTC; CDR3 protein: CASSQGSASGHNEQFF; D gene: TRBD2; V gene: TRBV4-2; clone size: once; J gene: TRBJ2-1
CDR3 DNA: TGTGCCAGCAGCCCCTCGAGAGAGCAGTACTTC; CDR3 protein: CASSPSREQYF; D gene: -; V gene: TRBV7-9; clone size: -; J gene: TRBJ2-7
CDR3 DNA: TGTGCTAGCAGCTTAGGAGTAGCGGGAGGCCTGGGAGATACGCAGTATTTT; CDR3 protein: CASSLGVAGGLGDTQYF; D gene: TRBD2; V gene: TRBV7-7; clone size: -; J gene: TRBJ2-3
CDR3 DNA: TGTGCCAGCAGCCATACATCGAACACTGAAGCTTTCTTT; CDR3 protein: CASSHTSNTEAFF; D gene: -; V gene: TRBV6-1; clone size: -; J gene: TRBJ1-1
CDR3 DNA: TGTGCCAGCAGCTTGGTCCCAGGGGTTAATGAAAAACTGTTTTTT; CDR3 protein: CASSLVPGVNEKLFF; D gene: -; V gene: TRBV5-5; clone size: few; J gene: TRBJ1-4
CDR3 DNA: TGTGCCAGCAGTTTATCCGTAACAGGGGGGGGTAATGAAAAACTGTTTTTT; CDR3 protein: CASSLSVTGGGNEKLFF; D gene: TRBD1; V gene: TRBV28; clone size: -; J gene: TRBJ1-4
CDR3 DNA: TGTGCCAGCATCCCGACTAGCGGGGTTTCCTACGAGCAGTACTTC; CDR3 protein: CASIPTSGVSYEQYF; D gene: TRBD2; V gene: TRBV6-1; clone size: -; J gene: TRBJ2-7
CDR3 DNA: TGTGCCAGCAGCAAAGAGGCCAGGGGGAGAGCTAACTATGGCTACACCTTC; CDR3 protein: CASSKEARGRANYGYTF; D gene: TRBD1; V gene: TRBV7-9; clone size: -; J gene: TRBJ1-2
CDR3 DNA: TGTGCCAGCAGTGAAGAATCCGGTCAGCCCCAGCATTTT; CDR3 protein: CASSEESGQPQHF; D gene: -; V gene: TRBV2; clone size: -; J gene: TRBJ1-5
CDR3 DNA: TGCGCCAGCGGGACTGGGGGGGAGGGCTACACCTTC; CDR3 protein: CASGTGGEGYTF; D gene: -; V gene: TRBV10-1; clone size: -; J gene: TRBJ1-2
CDR3 DNA: TGCGCCAGCACTCAGACGGCAACCGGGGAAGAGACCCAGTACTTC; CDR3 protein: CASTQTATGEETQYF; D gene: -; V gene: TRBV5-1; clone size: -; J gene: TRBJ2-5
CDR3 DNA: TGTGCCAGCAGTATCCCAAACACGGATACGCAGTATTTT; CDR3 protein: CASSIPNTDTQYF; D gene: -; V gene: TRBV27; clone size: -; J gene: TRBJ2-3
CDR3 DNA: TGTGCCAGCAGCCGACGCGGGACAGGGGGCGGCCAGCCCCAGCATTTT; CDR3 protein: CASSRRGTGGGQPQHF; D gene: TRBD1; V gene: TRBV28; clone size: once; J gene: TRBJ1-5
CDR3 DNA: TGTGCCAGCAGTTTCTCGGACAGGCCCTTGTTCGAGCAGTACTTC; CDR3 protein: CASSFSDRPLFEQYF; D gene: TRBD1; V gene: TRBV6-5; clone size: once; J gene: TRBJ2-7
CDR3 DNA: TGTGCCAGCAGGTTAGACAGGGGCTCCTACAATGAGCAGTTCTTC; CDR3 protein: CASRLDRGSYNEQFF; D gene: TRBD1; V gene: TRBV6-5; clone size: -; J gene: TRBJ2-1
CDR3 DNA: TGTGCCAGCAGCCCACCCGGGACAGGGTCGCACACCTTC; CDR3 protein: CASSPPGTGSHTF; D gene: TRBD1; V gene: TRBV7-2; clone size: -; J gene: TRBJ1-2
CDR3 DNA: TGTGCCAGCAGTTCCCGACTGGAAACGTCTCAAGAGACCCAGTACTTC; CDR3 protein: CASSSRLETSQETQYF; D gene: -; V gene: TRBV27; clone size: -; J gene: TRBJ2-5
CDR3 DNA: TGTGCCAGCAGCTCGACAGGGGGGGTCACTGAAGCTTTCTTT; CDR3 protein: CASSSTGGVTEAFF; D gene: TRBD1; V gene: TRBV5-6; clone size: few; J gene: TRBJ1-1
CDR3 DNA: TGTGCGTCTTCATCACTAGCGGGGGGAGAGGAGACCCAGTACTTC; CDR3 protein: CASSSLAGGEETQYF; D gene: TRBD2; V gene: TRBV7-8; clone size: -; J gene: TRBJ2-5
CDR3 DNA: TGTGCCAGCAGCTTACATGTTGGGACTTCAAGCTCCTACGAGCAGTACTTC; CDR3 protein: CASSLHVGTSSSYEQYF; D gene: -; V gene: TRBV5-4; clone size: few; J gene: TRBJ2-7
CDR3 DNA: TGTGCCAGCTCACCAGGGACAGGGGCGCTGAACACTGAAGCTTTCTTT; CDR3 protein: CASSPGTGALNTEAFF; D gene: TRBD1; V gene: TRBV18; clone size: -; J gene: TRBJ1-1
CDR3 DNA: TGTGCCAGCAGTGAACCCGGACTAGCGGAGCAGTTCTTC; CDR3 protein: CASSEPGLAEQFF; D gene: TRBD2; V gene: TRBV25-1; clone size: -; J gene: TRBJ2-1
CDR3 DNA: TGCGCCAGCAGCCAAGATGTGAGGAGCGCACCCTACAATGAGCAGTTCTTC; CDR3 protein: CASSQDVRSAPYNEQFF; D gene: -; V gene: TRBV4-3; clone size: -; J gene: TRBJ2-1
CDR3 DNA: TGTGCCAGCAGTGAATATGGGACAGGGGATGGCTACACCTTC; CDR3 protein: CASSEYGTGDGYTF; D gene: TRBD1; V gene: TRBV25-1; clone size: once; J gene: TRBJ1-2
CDR3 DNA: TGTGCCAGCTCACCTAGTACAGGACAGGGAAACGCCGAGCAGTACTTC; CDR3 protein: CASSPSTGQGNAEQYF; D gene: TRBD1; V gene: TRBV18; clone size: few; J gene: TRBJ2-7
CDR3 DNA: TGTGCCAGCAGCCGACAGGCGATAAATCAGCCCCAGCATTTT; CDR3 protein: CASSRQAINQPQHF; D gene: -; V gene: TRBV5-6; clone size: -; J gene: TRBJ1-5